The clone carrying this TCR beta chain showed up just a few times. Its antigen is unidentified. Per germline, CDR1 ENHRY and CDR2 SYGVKD. CDR3 length: 14 amino acids. Trimming left V 0 bases short and J 8 bases short, with 13 bases between. The data stem from a study of post-analysis software for immune sequencing data. Points from the study as a whole: A handful of TRBV segments (TRBV5-6, TRBV5-1 and TRBV20-1 among them) occurred more frequently in patients than in controls. Controls significantly exceeded multiple sclerosis patients in normalized Chao1 diversity.

The TCR beta cDNA libraries contained unique molecular identifiers. Out of about 0.9 to 11 million T cells, a few hundred thousand cDNA molecules were generated. TCRdb re-analysed the PCR reads in MiXCR, keeping a single row per CDR3 protein. The table has approximately 400,000 distinct CDR3 sequences, roughly 38% seen once. The sequencing sample was made of blood. The rearrangement links TRBV10-3 to TRBJ1-2; a weak D match, TRBD1 (5 bases). The TCR comes from a girl between 10 and 17 years old with multiple sclerosis. CDR3 sequence reads: CAISESGLDGGYTF. The CDR3 region has the DNA TGTGCCATCAGTGAGTCGGGACTGGACGGGGGCTACACCTTC.